These 27 T cell receptor beta chains were all obtained from the same sample, sequenced in a study of T cell responses to AZD1222 COVID-19 vaccine (dated by TCRdb to about 2021). Per the publication, the time point label means: baseline before first vaccination. Library preparation used the immunoSEQ multiplex PCR assay. TCRdb stores this immuneACCESS table with in-frame sequences only. Part of the clones is absent; in the studies checked, under half of the shortfall reflects unresolved V genes, and no reason is known for the rest. Within this sample are tens of thousands of clones, with approximately 88% of them counted one time only. Approximately 7% of the sample goes to the ten largest clones. Sequenced material: peripheral blood, taken on day 0 of AZD1222 vaccination. These TCRs come from an adult in good health.

The chain recombines TRBV18 with TRBJ1-2, with 7 bases matching TRBD1. The V gene's germline CDR1 is KGHSH and CDR2 LQKENI. The CDR3 sequence is 16 residues long. V lost 3 bases, J lost 0 bases, and 7 bases stayed unmatched. DNA for the CDR3: TGTGCCAGCTCACCTGTAGGACAGGCCCCTAACTATGGCTACACCTTC. It specifies CASSPVGQAPNYGYTF.

This chain joins TRBV6-2 or TRBV6-3 and TRBJ1-6; no reliable D call. V was trimmed by 6 bases and J by 14 bases, leaving 23 bases between them. CDR1 MNHEY and CDR2 SVGEGT come from the germline V gene. The CDR3 is made up of 15 amino acids. DNA for the CDR3: TGTGCCAGCAGACCTGCGGCGGGTCTTGGGTTAGCCCTCCACTTT. The encoded protein is CASRPAAGLGLALHF.

The chain recombines TRBV19 with TRBJ2-7; the D gene is possibly TRBD1 (6 bases). The CDR3 is 16 residues long. Germline V gene lookup returns CDR1 LNHDA and CDR2 SQIVND (reference sequence). The ends were cut back, 6 bases at V and 2 bases at J, with 20 bases in the middle. As DNA, the CDR3 is TGTGCCAGTAGCCCAGGGGTGGCCCAACCCGCCTACGAGCAGTACTTC. Protein sequence: CASSPGVAQPAYEQYF.

The chain uses TRBV5-1 and TRBJ2-3; the D is unclear. CDR3 length: 14 amino acids. Germline CDR1 SGHRS, CDR2 YFSETQ. The V and J ends lost 4 bases and 2 bases respectively, with 11 bases between them. This CDR3 is CASSPQTPTDTQYF. The DNA of the CDR3 is TGCGCCAGCAGCCCCCAGACGCCCACAGATACGCAGTATTTT.

This clone was seen more than once but under ten times. The chain uses TRBV6-4 and TRBJ2-5; 10 nucleotides agree with TRBD2. J gave up 4 bases and V 0 bases, and 2 bases lay outside the gene matches. Looked up from germline, CDR1 is MRHNA and CDR2 is SNTAGT. This CDR3 spans 15 amino acids. The CDR3 DNA reads TGTGCCAGCAGTGACTCAGCGGGGGGGCCAGAGACCCAGTACTTC. Protein sequence: CASSDSAGGPETQYF.

The rearrangement uses TRBV15 and TRBJ1-5; TRBD1 aligns across 8 bases. Germline V gene data show CDR1 as LNHNV and CDR2 as YYDKDF (reference sequence). This CDR3 comprises 14 residues. V lost 9 bases to trimming and J lost 5 bases; unmatched junction nucleotides: 9. The CDR3 protein is CATQSRGHDQPQHF. CDR3 sequence (DNA): TGTGCCACACAGAGCAGGGGGCATGATCAGCCCCAGCATTTT. Full variable domain (outside the CDR3, taken from reference TRBV15 and TRBJ1-5): DAMVIQNPRYQVTQFGKPVTLSCSQTLNHNVMYWYQQKSSQAPKLLFHYYDKDFNNEADTPDNFQSRRPNTSFCFLDIRSPGLGDTAMYLCATQSRGHDQPQHFGDGTRLSIL.

V and J are TRBV10-3 and TRBJ2-4; TRBD1 might be the D (6 bases). CDR1 is ENHRY and CDR2 is SYGVKD in the germline V gene. The V end lost 4 bases, the J end lost 2 bases, and 12 bases lay between the germline ends. The length of the CDR3 is 15 residues. The CDR3 here is CAISGGDKTKNIQYF. The CDR3 DNA follows: TGTGCCATCAGTGGAGGGGACAAAACCAAAAACATTCAGTACTTC.

This clone was recorded once. V usage is TRBV2 and J usage is TRBJ2-5; D may be TRBD1 (5 bases). Trimming took 8 bases from V and 7 from J, leaving 11 bases between them. The CDR3 contains 11 residues. Per the germline V gene, CDR1 is SNHLY and CDR2 is FYNNEI. The CDR3 DNA is TGTGCCAGCCTCCTTAGGGGGACCCAGTACTTC. Translated, it gives CASLLRGTQYF. The full variable domain, rest sourced from reference TRBV2 and TRBJ2-5, is EPEVTQTPSHQVTQMGQEVILRCVPISNHLYFYWYRQILGQKVEFLVSFYNNEISEKSEIFDDQFSVERPDGSNFTLKIRSTKLEDSAMYFCASLLRGTQYFGPGTRLLVL.

The chain links TRBV28 to TRBJ1-5, with TRBD1 identical over 8 bases. The germline V gene has CDR1 MDHEN and CDR2 SYDVKM. The CDR3 is 13 residues long. Trimming removed 6 bases from V and 6 bases from J; junction bases left unmatched: 4. CDR3 bases: TGTGCCAGCAGGGACAGGGAGGCTCAGCCCCAGCATTTT. Its translation: CASRDREAQPQHF. The full variable domain, its missing parts supplied by reference TRBV28 and TRBJ1-5, is DVKVTQSSRYLVKRTGEKVFLECVQDMDHENMFWYRQDPGLGLRLIYFSYDVKMKEKGDIPEGYSVSREKKERFSLILESASTNQTSMYLCASRDREAQPQHFGDGTRLSIL.

V usage is TRBV12-3 or TRBV12-4 and J usage is TRBJ1-2; tentative D call: TRBD1 (6 bases). CDR3 length equals 12 residues. Trimming took off 3 bases at V and 7 bases at J, with 9 bases between the two ends. This CDR3 is CASSLGAAGYTF. The CDR3 region has the DNA TGTGCCAGCAGTTTGGGGGCCGCTGGCTACACCTTC.

The rearrangement links TRBV4-1 to TRBJ1-3; possible D gene TRBD1, 5 bases. The germline V and J ends were trimmed by 1 base and 7 bases, with 14 bases remaining between them. The germline V gene encodes CDR1 MGHRA and CDR2 YSYEKL. This CDR3 is built from 15 residues. The CDR3 loop reads CASSQGAGKKNTIYF. DNA for the CDR3: TGCGCCAGCAGCCAAGGGGCAGGGAAGAAGAACACCATATATTTT.

The chain joins TRBV5-1 to TRBJ1-1; tentatively, D is TRBD1 (6 bases). V was pared by 4 bases and J by 1 base, with 11 bases between. The germline CDR1 and CDR2 sequences are SGHRS and YFSETQ. This CDR3 has 14 amino acids. For the CDR3, the DNA is TGCGCCAGCAGCAATAGGGGGGCGAACACTGAAGCTTTCTTT. Translated: CASSNRGANTEAFF. The complete variable domain, with remaining parts taken from reference TRBV5-1 and TRBJ1-1, reads KAGVTQTPRYLIKTRGQQVTLSCSPISGHRSVSWYQQTPGQGLQFLFEYFSETQRNKGNFPGRFSGRQFSNSRSEMNVSTLELGDSALYLCASSNRGANTEAFFGQGTRLTVV.

V usage is TRBV2 and J usage is TRBJ1-4, with no clear D. With 5 bases removed from V and 7 bases from J, the gap between germline ends came to 17 bases. This CDR3 region has 15 residues. The V gene's germline CDR1 is SNHLY and CDR2 FYNNEI. The CDR3 bases are TGTGCCAGCAGTACCCCCCACCCAAGCGGTGAAAAACTGTTTTTT. It yields the protein CASSTPHPSGEKLFF.

The CDR3 sequence is CASSLAGGPTDTQYF. CDR3 DNA: TGTGCCAGCAGTTTAGCGGGAGGGCCCACAGATACGCAGTATTTT. The chain uses TRBV6-5 and TRBJ2-3; 11 positions match TRBD2. Germline CDR1 reads MNHEY; CDR2 reads SVGAGI. The CDR3 is 15 residues long. Trimming at V came to 4 bases and at J to 2 bases, leaving 2 bases not matched to a gene.

The chain is built from TRBV5-6 and TRBJ2-3; D possibly corresponds to TRBD2 (6 bases). V was trimmed by 6 bases and J by 10 bases, leaving 21 bases between them. CDR1 is SGHDT, CDR2 YYEEEE, per germline. CDR3 length equals 14 residues. The CDR3 DNA sequence: TGTGCCAGCACTTGGGAGGCTAGGTCGCCAGCGCAGTATTTT. It is translated as CASTWEARSPAQYF.

The chain has TRBV18 and TRBJ1-5, with D possibly TRBD1 on 5 matching bases. V was trimmed by 6 bases and J by 8 bases, leaving 14 bases between them. The germline V gene encodes CDR1 KGHSH and CDR2 LQKENI. The CDR3 sequence is 13 residues long. CDR3 in DNA: TGTGCCAGCTCTCTGGGGGGAGTGAAGCCCCAGCATTTT. This translates into CASSLGGVKPQHF. The full variable domain, rest sourced from reference TRBV18 and TRBJ1-5, is NAGVMQNPRHLVRRRGQEARLRCSPMKGHSHVYWYRQLPEEGLKFMVYLQKENIIDESGMPKERFSAEFPKEGPSILRIQQVVRGDSAAYFCASSLGGVKPQHFGDGTRLSIL.

The CDR3 protein is CASSFDPPGELFF. The CDR3 DNA sequence: TGCGCCAGCAGCTTCGATCCCCCCGGGGAGCTGTTTTTT. The chain employs TRBV5-1 and TRBJ2-2; D unclear. The CDR3 is 13 amino acids. Germline CDR1 and CDR2: SGHRS and YFSETQ. V lost 2 bases to trimming and J lost 6 bases, with 8 bases between them.

The chain combines TRBV5-1 with TRBJ2-3; D possibly corresponds to TRBD1 (5 bases). Trimming cost V 1 base and J 3 bases, with 12 bases left between them. Germline assignment: CDR1 SGHRS and CDR2 YFSETQ. The CDR3 runs 15 residues. CDR3 in amino acids: CASSLIVQGTDTQYF. In nucleotides, the CDR3 is TGCGCCAGCAGCTTGATTGTCCAGGGAACAGATACGCAGTATTTT.

The rearrangement links TRBV6-6 to TRBJ2-7; possible D gene TRBD1, 5 bases. V lost 6 bases, J lost 3 bases, and 15 bases lay in between. From germline, CDR1 is MNHNY and CDR2 SVGAGI (reference sequence). The CDR3 is 14 amino acids. The CDR3 nucleotides are TGTGCCAGCAGGCAATCACAGGAGTACTACGAGCAGTACTTC. It encodes CASRQSQEYYEQYF.

This clone was seen once. The V call is TRBV28, the J call TRBJ1-2, with 7 bases fitting TRBD1. The length of the CDR3 is 13 residues. Per germline, CDR1 MDHEN and CDR2 SYDVKM. The V segment lost 5 bases and the J segment 14 bases; nucleotides outside the gene matches: 14. In DNA, the CDR3 is TGTGCCAGCAGTCCCGGGACAGCCCGATTGTTGACCTTC. It codes for CASSPGTARLLTF.

The chain couples TRBV11-2 to TRBJ1-5; unclear D gene. With 0 bases removed from V and 6 bases from J, the gap between germline ends came to 9 bases. CDR3 length equals 14 residues. The germline gives CDR1 SGHAT, CDR2 FQNNGV. Here the CDR3 DNA reads TGTGCCAGCAGCTTAGATCGGGGAGGTCAGCCCCAGCATTTT. This translates into CASSLDRGGQPQHF.

The chain is built from TRBV19 and TRBJ1-1; maybe TRBD1 (5 bases). The V end was cut by 5 bases, the J end by 5 bases, with 6 bases between. Germline V gives CDR1 LNHDA, CDR2 SQIVND (reference sequence). The CDR3 is made up of 11 amino acids. In nucleotides, the CDR3 is TGTGCCAGTAGTCGGGGGACTGAAGCTTTCTTT. This translates into CASSRGTEAFF. The variable domain in full, completed from reference TRBV19 and TRBJ1-1, reads DGGITQSPKYLFRKEGQNVTLSCEQNLNHDAMYWYRQDPGQGLRLIYYSQIVNDFQKGDIAEGYSVSREKKESFPLTVTSAQKNPTAFYLCASSRGTEAFFGQGTRLTVV.

This chain connects TRBV2 to TRBJ2-2, with 8 nucleotides matching TRBD2. The CDR3 contains 14 residues. CDR1 SNHLY and CDR2 FYNNEI come from the germline V gene. V dropped 6 bases and J dropped 1; count of bases not matched to a gene: 1. As DNA, the CDR3 is TGTGCCAGCAGGCTAGCGGGGAACACCGGGGAGCTGTTTTTT. Its protein is CASRLAGNTGELFF.

This chain connects TRBV11-2 to TRBJ1-2; D is unclear. This CDR3 comprises 15 residues. Trimming pared 0 bases from V and 1 base from J, leaving 9 bases between. Germline loops: CDR1 SGHAT, CDR2 FQNNGV. The DNA for the CDR3 is TGTGCCAGCAGCTTAGACCTCCGACTTAACTATGGCTACACCTTC. It specifies CASSLDLRLNYGYTF.

The J gene is TRBJ1-3, the V gene TRBV6-1, with D tentatively TRBD1 (5 bases). The CDR3 length is 15 residues. V was cut by 0 bases and J by 1 base, with 7 bases left in between. Germline V gene sequence: CDR1 MNHNS, CDR2 SASEGT. As DNA, the CDR3 is TGTGCCAGCAGTGAAGCAGAGGGGTCTGGAAACACCATATATTTT. This sequence encodes CASSEAEGSGNTIYF.

Here the CDR3 reads CASRAGQETGNQPQHF. The CDR3 coding sequence is TGTGCCAGCAGAGCGGGACAGGAGACAGGCAATCAGCCCCAGCATTTT. The J gene is TRBJ1-5, the V gene TRBV2; TRBD1 agrees at 8 bases. Germline-derived CDR1 and CDR2 are SNHLY and FYNNEI. The J segment lost 2 bases and the V segment lost 6 bases, leaving 9 bases of the junction unmatched. This CDR3 region has 16 residues.

This chain uses TRBV28 with TRBJ1-1, with D perhaps TRBD1 (5 bases). Trimming cost V 6 bases and J 11 bases, with 16 bases left between them. Germline V CDR1 and CDR2: MDHEN, SYDVKM. The CDR3 has 12 amino acids. CDR3 region: CASRDAGLRAFF. The CDR3 DNA is TGTGCCAGCAGGGATGCAGGGTTGAGGGCTTTCTTT.